Listed below are T cell receptor beta chains from one sample, sequenced in a study of CD4 T cells in relation to SARS-CoV-2 and coronaviruses. Here immunoSEQ multiplex PCR was the method, and the copy in TCRdb shows in-frame clones only, minus some. The repertoire includes approximately 60,000 clones, about 92% of them detected once, and around 0.4% sits in the top ten. Sequenced sample: naive CD4+ T cells from PBMCs. The source is an adult with COVID-19. CDR3s include the opening cysteine and the closing phenylalanine or tryptophan. Fields, in order: D gene, J gene, V gene, clone size, CDR3 protein, CDR3 DNA. A D gene is named only where the DNA matches it firmly. Rows give clone size only sometimes, using once, few, many, or a class for an expanded clone.

d_gene: .; j_gene: TRBJ1-5; v_gene: TRBV6-5; abundance: .; CDR3aa: CASSRTVHQPQHF; CDR3nt: TGTGCCAGCAGTAGGACAGTCCATCAGCCCCAGCATTTT
d_gene: .; j_gene: TRBJ2-3; v_gene: TRBV7-2; abundance: .; CDR3aa: CASSFADTQYF; CDR3nt: TGTGCCAGCAGCTTTGCAGATACGCAGTATTTT
d_gene: TRBD1; j_gene: TRBJ2-1; v_gene: TRBV3-1/TRBV3-2; abundance: .; CDR3aa: CASSQEWQGASYNEQFF; CDR3nt: TGTGCCAGCAGCCAAGAGTGGCAGGGGGCTTCCTACAATGAGCAGTTCTTC
d_gene: .; j_gene: TRBJ1-5; v_gene: TRBV2; abundance: .; CDR3aa: CASSREGPQHF; CDR3nt: TGTGCCAGCAGTCGGGAGGGTCCCCAGCATTTT
d_gene: TRBD2; j_gene: TRBJ2-7; v_gene: TRBV5-4; abundance: .; CDR3aa: CASSRAGGPGEQYF; CDR3nt: TGTGCCAGCAGCCGGGCGGGAGGGCCTGGCGAGCAGTACTTC
d_gene: TRBD2; j_gene: TRBJ2-7; v_gene: TRBV4-1; abundance: once; CDR3aa: CASSQGQGGRAGFEQYF; CDR3nt: TGCGCCAGCAGCCAAGGCCAGGGCGGGAGGGCCGGGTTCGAGCAGTACTTC
d_gene: TRBD1; j_gene: TRBJ2-1; v_gene: TRBV30; abundance: .; CDR3aa: CAFRTSTGPYNEQFF; CDR3nt: TGTGCCTTCCGAACGTCGACAGGGCCCTACAATGAGCAGTTCTTC
d_gene: TRBD1; j_gene: TRBJ1-2; v_gene: TRBV5-6; abundance: .; CDR3aa: CASSLWGQGLSYTF; CDR3nt: TGTGCCAGCAGCTTGTGGGGACAGGGTTTGAGCTACACCTTC
d_gene: .; j_gene: TRBJ2-3; v_gene: TRBV7-3; abundance: .; CDR3aa: CASSPWRGNTQYF; CDR3nt: TGTGCCAGCAGCCCCTGGCGAGGAAATACGCAGTATTTT
d_gene: .; j_gene: TRBJ2-1; v_gene: TRBV20-1; abundance: .; CDR3aa: CSAGVPGEQFF; CDR3nt: TGCAGTGCTGGGGTGCCCGGTGAGCAGTTCTTC
d_gene: .; j_gene: TRBJ2-7; v_gene: TRBV12-3/TRBV12-4; abundance: .; CDR3aa: CASSTAGEQYF; CDR3nt: TGTGCCAGCTCGACGGCGGGCGAGCAGTACTTC
d_gene: .; j_gene: TRBJ2-1; v_gene: TRBV30; abundance: .; CDR3aa: CAWNTRGVTYNEQFF; CDR3nt: TGTGCCTGGAACACCAGGGGCGTTACCTACAATGAGCAGTTCTTC
d_gene: .; j_gene: TRBJ2-5; v_gene: TRBV18; abundance: once; CDR3aa: CASSYGRSTETQYF; CDR3nt: TGTGCCAGCTCATACGGACGGTCCACAGAGACCCAGTACTTC
d_gene: TRBD1; j_gene: TRBJ1-1; v_gene: TRBV9; abundance: .; CDR3aa: CASSAQGDTEAFF; CDR3nt: TGTGCCAGCAGCGCACAGGGGGACACTGAAGCTTTCTTT
d_gene: .; j_gene: TRBJ2-4; v_gene: TRBV28; abundance: once; CDR3aa: CASSLGQLNIQYF; CDR3nt: TGTGCCAGCAGTTTAGGGCAGCTAAACATTCAGTACTTC
d_gene: TRBD1; j_gene: TRBJ1-4; v_gene: TRBV7-9; abundance: few; CDR3aa: CASSRTGVDEKLFF; CDR3nt: TGTGCCAGCAGCCGGACAGGGGTTGATGAAAAACTGTTTTTT
d_gene: .; j_gene: TRBJ2-1; v_gene: TRBV28; abundance: .; CDR3aa: CASSLHRVYNEQFF; CDR3nt: TGTGCCAGCAGTTTACACAGGGTCTACAATGAGCAGTTCTTC
d_gene: .; j_gene: TRBJ2-7; v_gene: TRBV7-3; abundance: .; CDR3aa: CASSLGRGDYEQYF; CDR3nt: TGTGCCAGCAGCTTAGGGCGGGGCGATTACGAGCAGTACTTC
d_gene: .; j_gene: TRBJ1-4; v_gene: TRBV10-3; abundance: .; CDR3aa: CAISVGQGGEKLFF; CDR3nt: TGTGCCATCAGTGTAGGGCAGGGAGGCGAAAAACTGTTTTTT
d_gene: TRBD2; j_gene: TRBJ2-5; v_gene: TRBV6-4; abundance: .; CDR3aa: CASSPSGEETQYF; CDR3nt: TGTGCCAGCAGCCCTAGCGGAGAAGAGACCCAGTACTTC
d_gene: .; j_gene: TRBJ1-2; v_gene: TRBV6-2/TRBV6-3; abundance: .; CDR3aa: CASSHRDLYGYTF; CDR3nt: TGTGCCAGCAGTCACCGGGACCTTTATGGCTACACCTTC
d_gene: .; j_gene: TRBJ1-2; v_gene: TRBV16; abundance: .; CDR3aa: CASSHNRANYGYTF; CDR3nt: TGTGCCAGCAGCCATAACAGAGCTAACTATGGCTACACCTTC
d_gene: TRBD2; j_gene: TRBJ2-1; v_gene: TRBV24-1; abundance: .; CDR3aa: CATSDKTSGISYNEQFF; CDR3nt: TGTGCCACCAGTGACAAGACTAGCGGGATATCCTACAATGAGCAGTTCTTC
d_gene: .; j_gene: TRBJ2-7; v_gene: TRBV7-9; abundance: .; CDR3aa: CASSLADYSGAAYEQYF; CDR3nt: TGTGCCAGCAGCTTAGCGGACTACTCTGGGGCCGCCTACGAGCAGTACTTC
d_gene: TRBD1; j_gene: TRBJ2-4; v_gene: TRBV6-2/TRBV6-3; abundance: .; CDR3aa: CASSLRGQMGAKNIQYF; CDR3nt: TGTGCCAGCAGTTTGAGGGGGCAAATGGGGGCCAAAAACATTCAGTACTTC
d_gene: TRBD2; j_gene: TRBJ2-3; v_gene: TRBV18; abundance: .; CDR3aa: CASSPFGFLAGSTDTQYF; CDR3nt: TGTGCCAGCTCACCATTTGGCTTTCTAGCGGGAAGCACAGATACGCAGTATTTT
d_gene: .; j_gene: TRBJ2-1; v_gene: TRBV28; abundance: .; CDR3aa: CASSLGRMDEQFF; CDR3nt: TGTGCCAGCAGTTTGGGACGAATGGATGAGCAGTTCTTC
d_gene: .; j_gene: TRBJ1-5; v_gene: TRBV14; abundance: .; CDR3aa: CASNTLLGQSGDQPQHF; CDR3nt: TGTGCCAGCAACACGCTCTTAGGACAGTCAGGGGATCAGCCCCAGCATTTT
d_gene: TRBD2; j_gene: TRBJ2-3; v_gene: TRBV4-1; abundance: .; CDR3aa: CASSQESSGSSDTQYF; CDR3nt: TGCGCCAGCAGCCAAGAATCTAGCGGGAGTTCAGATACGCAGTATTTT
d_gene: TRBD2; j_gene: TRBJ2-1; v_gene: TRBV9; abundance: .; CDR3aa: CASSVGWASGFQFF; CDR3nt: TGTGCCAGCAGCGTCGGCTGGGCTAGCGGTTTTCAGTTCTTC
d_gene: .; j_gene: TRBJ2-2; v_gene: TRBV7-3; abundance: .; CDR3aa: CASSLARDSTGELFF; CDR3nt: TGTGCCAGCAGCTTAGCGCGGGACAGCACCGGGGAGCTGTTTTTT
d_gene: .; j_gene: TRBJ2-3; v_gene: TRBV24-1; abundance: .; CDR3aa: CATGVSSADTQYF; CDR3nt: TGTGCCACCGGGGTTTCTAGCGCAGATACGCAGTATTTT
d_gene: TRBD2; j_gene: TRBJ2-7; v_gene: TRBV10-3; abundance: .; CDR3aa: CAISNPRASGSHEQYF; CDR3nt: TGTGCCATCAGTAACCCGCGGGCTAGCGGGAGCCACGAGCAGTACTTC
d_gene: .; j_gene: TRBJ2-7; v_gene: TRBV6-2/TRBV6-3; abundance: .; CDR3aa: CASSNSNEQYF; CDR3nt: TGTGCCAGCAGTAACAGCAACGAGCAGTACTTC
d_gene: .; j_gene: TRBJ2-7; v_gene: TRBV7-2; abundance: once; CDR3aa: CASSFPTAYEQYF; CDR3nt: TGTGCCAGCAGCTTCCCGACAGCCTACGAGCAGTACTTC
d_gene: TRBD1; j_gene: TRBJ1-2; v_gene: TRBV2; abundance: .; CDR3aa: CASSDRQGVYGYTF; CDR3nt: TGTGCCAGCAGTGACCGACAGGGAGTTTATGGCTACACCTTC
d_gene: TRBD1; j_gene: TRBJ2-3; v_gene: TRBV6-6; abundance: .; CDR3aa: CASSPGTGAPLADTQYF; CDR3nt: TGTGCCAGCAGTCCCGGGACAGGGGCTCCCCTCGCAGATACGCAGTATTTT
d_gene: TRBD1; j_gene: TRBJ2-3; v_gene: TRBV6-5; abundance: .; CDR3aa: CASSYGTGDTDTQYF; CDR3nt: TGTGCCAGCAGTTACGGGACAGGGGACACAGATACGCAGTATTTT
d_gene: .; j_gene: TRBJ2-2; v_gene: TRBV7-2; abundance: .; CDR3aa: CASSLVASGAGELFF; CDR3nt: TGTGCCAGCAGCTTAGTGGCCAGCGGAGCCGGGGAGCTGTTTTTT
d_gene: .; j_gene: TRBJ1-6; v_gene: TRBV5-4; abundance: .; CDR3aa: CASSSERDNSPLHF; CDR3nt: TGTGCCAGCAGCTCTGAGAGGGATAATTCACCCCTCCACTTT